This is a list of T cell receptor beta chains from one sample in a study of a mutant IDH1 vaccine in newly diagnosed glioma. Assay used: immunoSEQ multiplex PCR; TCRdb lists only in-frame clones, some missing. The sample carries 25,000 to 30,000 clones, around 83% recorded once. No antigen has been identified for these receptors. The sequenced sample was PBMCs, obtained from a glioma patient whose treatment included an IDH1 peptide vaccine. The receptors shown here come from a woman aged 25-40 years with glioma. The CDR3 runs from the conserved cysteine through the conserved F or W. Fields, in order: D gene, J gene, V gene, clone size, CDR3 DNA, CDR3 protein. The D gene is left open where the match is weak. Size is omitted from some rows. Given values are once, few, many or a class for expanded clones.

. TRBJ2-5 TRBV5-1 few TGCGCCAGCAGCTTGGACCCCACAGTGGCGGGTAGTTCCCAGTACTTC CASSLDPTVAGSSQYF
. TRBJ2-7 TRBV29-1 . TGCAGCGTTGAAATCGGACCGAAACCCTACGAGCAGTACTTC CSVEIGPKPYEQYF
TRBD1 TRBJ1-4 TRBV7-9 few TGTGCCAGCAGCCCAGGACAGGGGGGTAATGAAAAACTGTTTTTT CASSPGQGGNEKLFF
. TRBJ2-2 TRBV4-1 . TGCGCCAGCAGCCAAGATCCGGACATCCTTTACACCGGGGAGCTGTTTTTT CASSQDPDILYTGELFF
TRBD2 TRBJ2-5 TRBV6-1 . TGTGCCAGCAGACCCGGGACTAGTAGTCGAGAGACCCAGTACTTC CASRPGTSSRETQYF
. TRBJ1-1 TRBV6-5 . TGTGCCAGTCGGGGGAAGAAAGGGACTGAAGCTTTCTTT CASRGKKGTEAFF
TRBD1 TRBJ1-5 TRBV7-2 . TGTGCCAGCAGCTTTAGGGGACAGGTCAATCAGCCCCAGCATTTT CASSFRGQVNQPQHF
. TRBJ1-2 TRBV2 . TGTGCCAGCAGTGAAGTACTTGAAGGGAACTATGGCTACACCTTC CASSEVLEGNYGYTF
. TRBJ1-3 TRBV7-9 . TGTGCCAGCAGCACTTGGGCCTCTGGAAACACCATATATTTT CASSTWASGNTIYF
. TRBJ1-4 TRBV5-1 . TGCGCCAGCAGCCAACAGGGACCGAATGAAAAACTGTTTTTT CASSQQGPNEKLFF
TRBD2 TRBJ2-3 TRBV9 . TGTGCCAGCAGCGTAGTGGATAGCGGGGGAGATACGCAGTATTTT CASSVVDSGGDTQYF
. TRBJ2-7 TRBV10-3 . TGTGCCATCAGTGAGTCTAGGGAGCAGTACTTC CAISESREQYF
TRBD2 TRBJ2-3 TRBV19 . TGTGCCAGTAAGCTACTAGCGGGGGGGCCTGCAGATACGCAGTATTTT CASKLLAGGPADTQYF
TRBD1 TRBJ1-1 TRBV5-4 . TGTGCCAGCAGCATAATCGGGACAGGGTTTACTGAAGCTTTCTTT CASSIIGTGFTEAFF
TRBD1 TRBJ2-6 TRBV5-1 few TGCGCCAGCAGCTTGGTTGGGACAGGTTCCAACGTCCTGACTTTC CASSLVGTGSNVLTF
. TRBJ2-3 TRBV5-4 few TGTGCCAGCAGCTTGTGGACTCTGGGGGATACGCAGTATTTT CASSLWTLGDTQYF
. TRBJ1-4 TRBV6-5 . TGTGCCAGCGGACCAAAGGACAGCGGTGAAAAACTGTTTTTT CASGPKDSGEKLFF
TRBD2 TRBJ2-1 TRBV29-1 once TGCAGCCTTTACGGGGGGGGAGCCTACAATGAGCAGTTCTTC CSLYGGGAYNEQFF
. TRBJ1-2 TRBV19 . TGTGCCAGTAGTATAGGGACAGCTTATGGCTACACCTTC CASSIGTAYGYTF
. TRBJ1-2 TRBV6-6 . TGTGCCAGCTCACCAGGGGATCGCTATGGCTACACCTTC CASSPGDRYGYTF
. TRBJ1-2 TRBV5-1 few TGCGCCAGCAGAAAGGATTTCTATGGCTACACCTTC CASRKDFYGYTF
. TRBJ2-2 TRBV4-3 . TGCGCCAGCAGCCAAGGGGGGCAGGGTACGGCCGGGGAGCTGTTTTTT CASSQGGQGTAGELFF
TRBD1 TRBJ2-6 TRBV30 . TGTGCCTGGGACAGGGGGCAGTCTGGGGCCAACGTCCTGACTTTC CAWDRGQSGANVLTF
TRBD2 TRBJ2-5 TRBV27 . TGTGCCAGCAGTTTTTCGGGGGGAAGAGAGACCCAGTACTTC CASSFSGGRETQYF
TRBD2 TRBJ2-7 TRBV5-5 . TGTGCCAGCAGCTTGGCCCCCCTAGCGGGGCTATACGAGCAGTACTTC CASSLAPLAGLYEQYF
. TRBJ2-7 TRBV12-5 . TGTGCTAGTGGTTTGCTCCCCTACGAGCAGTACTTC CASGLLPYEQYF
. TRBJ2-6 TRBV13 few TGTGCCAGCAGCTCGAACGTCCTGACTTTC CASSSNVLTF
TRBD2 TRBJ2-3 TRBV7-8 . TGTGCCAGCAGCTCGACTAGCGGGGGGACGGCAGATACGCAGTATTTT CASSSTSGGTADTQYF
TRBD1 TRBJ2-5 TRBV19 . TGTGCCAGTAGTTATTCGACGCAGGGGGCGCACGAGACCCAGTACTTC CASSYSTQGAHETQYF
. TRBJ2-3 TRBV9 . TGTGCCAGCAGCCCCCAGGGAAGGGGGGTAAGAGATACGCAGTATTTT CASSPQGRGVRDTQYF
. TRBJ1-5 TRBV5-8 . TGTGCCAGCAGCGACTCGGGGTCTCGCAATCAGCCCCAGCATTTT CASSDSGSRNQPQHF
. TRBJ1-4 TRBV29-1 . TGCAGCGTTGTTAAGGCTGGGAGCGAAAAACTGTTTTTT CSVVKAGSEKLFF
. TRBJ1-1 TRBV4-3 . TGCGCCAGCAGCCAAGATAACGGAGGACGCGCTGAAGCTTTCTTT CASSQDNGGRAEAFF
. TRBJ1-6 TRBV19 few TGTGCCAGTAGTAACGCCTTTGGGAAGGCCTATCCACCCCTCCACTTT CASSNAFGKAYPPLHF
TRBD2 TRBJ2-1 TRBV6-5 . TGTGCCAGCCAAGCGGGGTCCTCCTACAATGAGCAGTTCTTC CASQAGSSYNEQFF
. TRBJ2-7 TRBV7-8 . TGTGCCAGCAGCGACAGCACCTACGAGCAGTACTTC CASSDSTYEQYF
. TRBJ2-2 TRBV5-1 . TGCGCCAGCAGCTTGGAACAGAACACCGGGGAGCTGTTTTTT CASSLEQNTGELFF
. TRBJ2-5 TRBV5-1 . TGCGCCAGCAGCTTCTGGGGTGGGGAAGAGACCCAGTACTTC CASSFWGGEETQYF
. TRBJ1-5 TRBV4-1 . TGCGCCAGCAGCCAAGAGTCCGGTCAGCCCCAGCATTTT CASSQESGQPQHF
. TRBJ1-6 TRBV25-1 . TGTGCCAGCAGTGACGTAAGGGGGGATAATTCACCCCTCCACTTT CASSDVRGDNSPLHF
. TRBJ1-1 TRBV2 . TGTGCCAGCAGTCGTACAGGGCCCATCACTGAAGCTTTCTTT CASSRTGPITEAFF
TRBD1 TRBJ1-3 TRBV5-1 . TGCGCCAGCAGCTTGGCCGGACAGGGTGTTGAAAACACCATATATTTT CASSLAGQGVENTIYF
. TRBJ2-5 TRBV2 few TGTGCCAGCAGTCCATGGCGGGGCCAAGAGACCCAGTACTTC CASSPWRGQETQYF
TRBD2 TRBJ2-7 TRBV5-1 . TGCGCCAGCAGCTTGGCCCCCCCTCTAGCGGGGGACGGCGAGCAGTACTTC CASSLAPPLAGDGEQYF
. TRBJ2-7 TRBV5-1 . TGCGCCAGCAGCTTGTACGGGGACTACGAGCAGTACTTC CASSLYGDYEQYF
. TRBJ2-5 TRBV6-1 . TGTGCCAGCAGGGCGGACATGGAGACCCAGTACTTC CASRADMETQYF
. TRBJ2-6 TRBV5-6 . TGTGCCAGCAGCCCCATTGGACAGCACTCTGGGGCCAACGTCCTGACTTTC CASSPIGQHSGANVLTF
. TRBJ1-3 TRBV5-6 once TGTGCCAGCAGCTTTGGGGTTGGCGCTGGAAACACCATATATTTT CASSFGVGAGNTIYF
TRBD1 TRBJ1-2 TRBV7-2 . TGTGCCAGCAGCTTAGCGGACAGGGGGGGACCTGGCTACACCTTC CASSLADRGGPGYTF
TRBD1 TRBJ1-1 TRBV10-1 . TGCGCCAGCAGTTTCAGGGGGGGAGACACTGAAGCTTTCTTT CASSFRGGDTEAFF
. TRBJ1-1 TRBV29-1 medium-sized TGCAGCGTTGGGCACTCTAACACTGAAGCTTTCTTT CSVGHSNTEAFF
TRBD2 TRBJ2-5 TRBV5-1 . TGCGCCAGCACCCCCGGCGCGGTAGCGGGGGGGCAAGAGACCCAGTACTTC CASTPGAVAGGQETQYF
. TRBJ2-7 TRBV6-5 . TGTGCCAGCAGTTACAGGGCGACCGGGGACGAGCAGTACTTC CASSYRATGDEQYF